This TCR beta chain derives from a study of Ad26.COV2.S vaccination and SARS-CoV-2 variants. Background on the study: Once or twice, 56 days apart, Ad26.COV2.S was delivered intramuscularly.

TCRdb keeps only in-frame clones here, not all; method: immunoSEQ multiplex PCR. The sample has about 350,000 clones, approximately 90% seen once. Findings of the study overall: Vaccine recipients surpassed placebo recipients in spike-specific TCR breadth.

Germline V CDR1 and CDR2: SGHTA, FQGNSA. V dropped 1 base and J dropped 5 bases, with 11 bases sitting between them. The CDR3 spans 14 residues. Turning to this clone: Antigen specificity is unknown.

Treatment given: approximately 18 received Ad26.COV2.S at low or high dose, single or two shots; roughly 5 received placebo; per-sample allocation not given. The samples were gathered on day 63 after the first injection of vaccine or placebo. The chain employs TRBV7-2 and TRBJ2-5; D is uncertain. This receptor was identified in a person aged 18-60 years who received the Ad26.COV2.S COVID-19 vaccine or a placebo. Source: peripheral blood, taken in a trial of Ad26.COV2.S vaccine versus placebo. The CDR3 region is CASSLGTQSETQYF. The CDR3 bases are TGTGCCAGCAGCTTAGGGACCCAATCTGAGACCCAGTACTTC. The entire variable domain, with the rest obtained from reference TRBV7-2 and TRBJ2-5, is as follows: GAGVSQSPSNKVTEKGKDVELRCDPISGHTALYWYRQSLGQGLEFLIYFQGNSAPDKSGLPSDRFSAERTGGSVSTLTIQRTQQEDSAVYLCASSLGTQSETQYFGPGTRLLVL.